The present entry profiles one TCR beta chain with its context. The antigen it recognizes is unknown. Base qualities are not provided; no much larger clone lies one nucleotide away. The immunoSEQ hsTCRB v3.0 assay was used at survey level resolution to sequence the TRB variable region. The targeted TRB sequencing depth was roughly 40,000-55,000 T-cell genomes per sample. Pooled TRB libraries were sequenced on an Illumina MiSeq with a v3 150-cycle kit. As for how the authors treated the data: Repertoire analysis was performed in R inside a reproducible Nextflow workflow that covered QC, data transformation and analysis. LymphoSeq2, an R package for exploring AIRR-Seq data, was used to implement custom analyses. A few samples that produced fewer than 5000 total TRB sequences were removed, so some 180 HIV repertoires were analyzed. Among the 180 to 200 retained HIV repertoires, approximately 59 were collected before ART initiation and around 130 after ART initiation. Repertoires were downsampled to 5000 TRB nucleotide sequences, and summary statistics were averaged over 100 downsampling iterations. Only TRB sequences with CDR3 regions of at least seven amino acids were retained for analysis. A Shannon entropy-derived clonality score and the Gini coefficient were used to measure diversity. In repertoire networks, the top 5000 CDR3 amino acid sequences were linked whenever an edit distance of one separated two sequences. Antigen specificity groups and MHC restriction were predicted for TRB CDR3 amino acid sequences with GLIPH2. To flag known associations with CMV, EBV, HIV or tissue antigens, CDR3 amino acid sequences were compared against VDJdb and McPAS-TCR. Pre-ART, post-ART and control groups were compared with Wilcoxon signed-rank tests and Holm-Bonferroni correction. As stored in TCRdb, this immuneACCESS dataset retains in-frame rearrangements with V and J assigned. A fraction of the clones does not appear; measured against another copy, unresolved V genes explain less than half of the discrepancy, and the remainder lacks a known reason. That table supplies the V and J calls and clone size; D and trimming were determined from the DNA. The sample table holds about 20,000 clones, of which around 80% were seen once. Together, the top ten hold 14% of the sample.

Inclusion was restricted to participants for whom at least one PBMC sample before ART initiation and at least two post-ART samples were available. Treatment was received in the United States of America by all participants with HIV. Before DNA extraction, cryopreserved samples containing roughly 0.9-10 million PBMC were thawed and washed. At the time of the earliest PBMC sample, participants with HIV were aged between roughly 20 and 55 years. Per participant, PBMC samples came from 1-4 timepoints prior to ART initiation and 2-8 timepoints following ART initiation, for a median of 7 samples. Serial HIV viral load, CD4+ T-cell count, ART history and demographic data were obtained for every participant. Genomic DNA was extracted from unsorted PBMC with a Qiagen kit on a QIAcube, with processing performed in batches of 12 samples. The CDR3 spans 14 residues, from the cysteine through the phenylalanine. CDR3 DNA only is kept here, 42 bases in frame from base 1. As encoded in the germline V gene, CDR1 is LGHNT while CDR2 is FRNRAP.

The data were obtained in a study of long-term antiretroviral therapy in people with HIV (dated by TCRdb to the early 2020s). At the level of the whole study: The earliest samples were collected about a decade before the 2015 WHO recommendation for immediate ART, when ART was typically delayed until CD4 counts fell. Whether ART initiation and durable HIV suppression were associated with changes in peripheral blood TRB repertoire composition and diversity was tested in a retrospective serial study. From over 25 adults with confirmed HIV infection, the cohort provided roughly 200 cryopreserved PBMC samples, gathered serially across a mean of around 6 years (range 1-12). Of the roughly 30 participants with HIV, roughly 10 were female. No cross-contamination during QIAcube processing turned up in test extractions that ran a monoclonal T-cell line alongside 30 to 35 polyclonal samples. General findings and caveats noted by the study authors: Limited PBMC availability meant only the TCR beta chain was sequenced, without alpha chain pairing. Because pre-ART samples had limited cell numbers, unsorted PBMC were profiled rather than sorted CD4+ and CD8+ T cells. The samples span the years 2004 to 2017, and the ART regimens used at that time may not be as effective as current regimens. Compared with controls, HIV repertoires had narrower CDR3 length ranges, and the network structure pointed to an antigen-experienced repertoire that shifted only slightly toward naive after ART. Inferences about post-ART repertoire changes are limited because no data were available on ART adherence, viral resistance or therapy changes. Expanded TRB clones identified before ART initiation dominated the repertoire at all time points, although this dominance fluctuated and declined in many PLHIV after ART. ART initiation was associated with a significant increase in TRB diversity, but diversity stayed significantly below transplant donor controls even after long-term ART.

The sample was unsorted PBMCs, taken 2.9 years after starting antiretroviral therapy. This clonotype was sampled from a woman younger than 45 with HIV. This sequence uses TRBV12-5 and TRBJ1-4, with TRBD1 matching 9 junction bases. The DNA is TGTACGATGAGGAGGACAGGGGCTAATGAAAAACTGTTTTTT. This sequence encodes CTMRRTGANEKLFF.